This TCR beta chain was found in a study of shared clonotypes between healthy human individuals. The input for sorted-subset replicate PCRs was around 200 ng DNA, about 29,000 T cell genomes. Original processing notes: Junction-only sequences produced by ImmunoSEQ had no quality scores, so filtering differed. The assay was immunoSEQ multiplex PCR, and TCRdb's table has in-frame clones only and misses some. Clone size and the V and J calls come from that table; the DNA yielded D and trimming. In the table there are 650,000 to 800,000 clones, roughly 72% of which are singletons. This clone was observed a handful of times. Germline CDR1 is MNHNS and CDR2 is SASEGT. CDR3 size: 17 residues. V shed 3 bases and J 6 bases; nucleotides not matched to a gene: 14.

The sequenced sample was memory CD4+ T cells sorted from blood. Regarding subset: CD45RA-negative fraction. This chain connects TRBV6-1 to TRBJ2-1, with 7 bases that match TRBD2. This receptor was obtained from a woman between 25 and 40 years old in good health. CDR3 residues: CASSDLEAGDLSNEQFF. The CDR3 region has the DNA TGTGCCAGCAGTGATTTGGAGGCGGGAGATCTTTCCAATGAGCAGTTCTTC.